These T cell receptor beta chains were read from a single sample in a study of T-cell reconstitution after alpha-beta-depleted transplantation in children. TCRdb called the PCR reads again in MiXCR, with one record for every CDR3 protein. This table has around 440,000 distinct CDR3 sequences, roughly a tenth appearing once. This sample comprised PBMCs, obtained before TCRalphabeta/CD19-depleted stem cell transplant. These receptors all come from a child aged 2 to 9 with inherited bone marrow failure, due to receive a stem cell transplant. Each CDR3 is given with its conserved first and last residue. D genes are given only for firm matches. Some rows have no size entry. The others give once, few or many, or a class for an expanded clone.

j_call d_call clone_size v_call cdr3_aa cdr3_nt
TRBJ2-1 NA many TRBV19 CASSIPTGTPTNNEQFF TGTGCCAGTAGTATCCCAACCGGGACCCCAACCAACAATGAGCAGTTCTTC
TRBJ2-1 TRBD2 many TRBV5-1 CASSLEAGGFYNEQFF TGCGCCAGCAGCTTGGAGGCGGGAGGATTCTACAATGAGCAGTTCTTC
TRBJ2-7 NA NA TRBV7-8 CASSLRTSPRYEQYF TGTGCCAGCAGCTTAAGGACATCCCCTCGCTACGAGCAGTACTTC
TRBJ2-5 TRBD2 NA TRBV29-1 CSAEIAGWLETEYF TGCAGCGCAGAAATAGCGGGGTGGTTGGAGACCGAGTACTTC
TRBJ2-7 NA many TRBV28 CASSIQGGATWEQYF TGTGCCAGCAGTATCCAAGGGGGGGCTACGTGGGAGCAGTACTTC
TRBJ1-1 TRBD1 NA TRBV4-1 CASSQDAGTANTEAFF TGCGCCAGCAGCCAAGATGCCGGGACAGCGAACACTGAAGCTTTCTTT
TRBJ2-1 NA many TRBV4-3 CSSSQAGGDEQFF TGCTCCAGCAGCCAAGCAGGAGGCGATGAGCAGTTCTTC
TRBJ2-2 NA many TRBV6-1 CASSVGPGTGELFF TGTGCCAGCAGTGTAGGCCCTGGGACCGGGGAGCTGTTTTTT
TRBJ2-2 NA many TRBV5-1 CASSKPSRAGELFF TGCGCCAGCAGCAAACCGTCTAGGGCCGGGGAGCTGTTTTTT
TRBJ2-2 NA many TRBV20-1 CSARQANTGELFF TGCAGTGCGCGGCAGGCGAACACCGGGGAGCTGTTTTTT
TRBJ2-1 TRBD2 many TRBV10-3 CAISAPSKQAGGSYNEQFF TGTGCCATCTCAGCACCCTCGAAACAAGCGGGAGGGAGCTACAATGAGCAGTTCTTC
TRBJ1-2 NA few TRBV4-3 CASSQEFLAGGGYTF TGCGCCAGCAGCCAAGAATTCCTTGCCGGGGGGGGCTACACCTTC
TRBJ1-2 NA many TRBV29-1 CSVEVAPGFGYTF TGCAGCGTTGAAGTTGCGCCGGGGTTTGGCTACACCTTC
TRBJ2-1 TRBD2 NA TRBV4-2 CASSPLAGGPSSYNEQFF TGTGCCAGCAGCCCACTAGCGGGAGGGCCGAGCTCCTACAATGAGCAGTTCTTC
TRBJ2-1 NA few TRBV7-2 CASSPYWTLGEQFF TGTGCCAGCAGCCCATACTGGACGCTCGGTGAGCAGTTCTTC
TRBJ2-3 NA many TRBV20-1 CSADGGGDTQYF TGCAGTGCTGACGGGGGCGGAGATACGCAGTATTTT
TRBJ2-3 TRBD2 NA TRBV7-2 CASSSYYAGGADTQYF TGTGCCAGCAGCTCCTATTATGCGGGAGGGGCAGATACGCAGTATTTT
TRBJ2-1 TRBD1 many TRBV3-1 CASSQGDPGTDLSYNEQFF TGTGCCAGCAGCCAGGGGGATCCCGGGACAGACCTCTCCTACAATGAGCAGTTCTTC
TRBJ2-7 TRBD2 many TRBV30 CAWNTRTSSYEQYF TGTGCCTGGAACACACGGACTAGCTCCTACGAGCAGTACTTC